The 19 T cell receptor beta chains in this list originate from one sample, sequenced in a study of control samples from healthy donors and cancer patients. Some clones are missing from TCRdb's copy, which holds only in-frame ones; the method was immunoSEQ multiplex PCR. The table has about 160,000 clones, roughly 94% seen once; the top ten hold around 15%. The sequenced material came from PBMCs. The receptor set was obtained from a man in his sixties with colorectal cancer.

The chain recombines TRBV3-1 (or the pseudogene TRBV3-2) with TRBJ2-7, with D unresolved. This CDR3 contains 15 residues. Germline V gives CDR1 LGHDT, CDR2 YNNKEL (reference sequence). V was trimmed by 1 base and J by 2 bases, leaving 12 bases between them. CDR3 in DNA: TGTGCCAGCAGCCAAGTCCCAGAATCCACCTACGAGCAGTACTTC. It is translated as CASSQVPESTYEQYF.

V and J are TRBV5-4 and TRBJ2-5, with D uncertain. Germline CDR1 and CDR2: SGHNT and YYREEE (reference sequence). There are 14 residues in the CDR3. V was pared by 0 bases and J by 5 bases, with 11 bases between. In nucleotides, the CDR3 is TGTGCCAGCAGCTTGGAGGAACTTTGGGAGACCCAGTACTTC. Amino acids: CASSLEELWETQYF.

This chain uses TRBV30 with TRBJ1-2; the D is unclear. The V end was cut by 4 bases, the J end by 5 bases, with 17 bases between. The germline V gene encodes CDR1 GTSNPN and CDR2 SVGIG (reference sequence). This CDR3 comprises 14 residues. Here the CDR3 DNA reads TGTGCCTGGACTCCCACTCGAGGAGGGTATGGCTACACCTTC. It codes for CAWTPTRGGYGYTF.

Remarks on this clone: This specimen includes other DNA sequences encoding the same CDR3. The chain is built from TRBV5-1 and TRBJ2-5, with 8 bases identical to TRBD1. The CDR3 spans 14 residues. V trimming: 4 bases; J trimming: 1 base; junction bases outside the gene matches: 3. CDR1 and CDR2 from the germline V gene are SGHRS and YFSETQ. DNA for the CDR3: TGCGCCAGCAGCCGAGGACAGGGCCAAGAGACCCAGTACTTC. Its translation: CASSRGQGQETQYF.

This sequence joins TRBV6-1 and TRBJ1-4, with D possibly matching TRBD1 (6 bases). In germline, CDR1 is MNHNS, CDR2 SASEGT. CDR3 length: 16 amino acids. V shed 2 bases and J shed 3 bases, with 13 bases lying between them. The CDR3 nucleotides read TGTGCCAGCAGTGAAAGTTGGGGGCGACCTAATGAAAAACTGTTTTTT. Translation: CASSESWGRPNEKLFF.

The chain uses TRBV10-3 and TRBJ1-1; D remains ambiguous. CDR1 is ENHRY and CDR2 is SYGVKD in the germline V gene. Trimming took off 3 bases at V and 10 bases at J, with 9 bases between the two ends. CDR3 length: 11 residues. This CDR3 reads CAISDSHGAFF. The CDR3 DNA is TGTGCCATCAGTGATTCACACGGAGCTTTCTTT.

A single count supports this clone. The identical CDR3 is also encoded by other nucleotide sequences in the sample. The chain employs TRBV9 and TRBJ2-3; 7 positions match TRBD1. Germline CDR1 and CDR2: SGDLS and YYNGEE. The CDR3 length is 15 residues. J gave up 0 bases and V 0 bases, and 1 base lay outside the gene matches. This CDR3 is CASSVGGQSTDTQYF. CDR3 nucleotides: TGTGCCAGCAGCGTAGGGGGACAGAGCACAGATACGCAGTATTTT.

V gene TRBV29-1 combines with J gene TRBJ1-1, with 8 bases matching TRBD1. Per germline, CDR1 SQVTM and CDR2 ANQGSEA. With 4 bases clipped from V and 5 bases from J, the junction kept 6 bases outside the gene matches. The CDR3 totals 13 residues. DNA for the CDR3: TGCAGCGTTGTCAGGACAGGGTTAACTGAAGCTTTCTTT. Translated, it gives CSVVRTGLTEAFF.

The J gene is TRBJ2-1, the V gene TRBV2; TRBD2 agrees at 10 bases. This CDR3 has 14 amino acids. Unmatched junction bases numbered 10, after V lost 8 bases and J lost 9 bases. CDR1 and CDR2 from the germline V gene are SNHLY and FYNNEI. The CDR3 here is CASGVAGGRGEQFF. The DNA for the CDR3 is TGTGCCAGCGGGGTAGCGGGGGGCCGGGGTGAGCAGTTCTTC.

V usage is TRBV6-2 or TRBV6-3 and J usage is TRBJ2-3; 9 bases line up with TRBD2. Unmatched junction bases numbered 5, after V lost 0 bases and J lost 1 base. The CDR3 contains 17 residues. Germline CDR1 MNHEY, CDR2 SVGEGT. CDR3 protein: CASSYSIPSGGTDTQYF. CDR3 coding DNA: TGTGCCAGCAGTTACTCGATACCTAGCGGGGGCACAGATACGCAGTATTTT.

This chain uses TRBV10-3 with TRBJ2-7; TRBD2 matches at 8 bases. This CDR3 region has 12 residues. The ends lost 4 bases at V and 6 bases at J; junction bases unmatched: 2. The germline gives CDR1 ENHRY, CDR2 SYGVKD. This CDR3 is CAISVGTSEQYF. CDR3 in DNA: TGTGCCATCAGTGTAGGGACTAGCGAGCAGTACTTC.

V is TRBV19 and J is TRBJ1-2; D remains ambiguous. Germline V gives CDR1 LNHDA, CDR2 SQIVND (reference sequence). Trimming shortened V by 1 base and J by 1 base, and 7 bases separated the two germline ends. CDR3 length: 14 amino acids. The CDR3 DNA is TGTGCCAGTAGTATAGGACCATTTAACTATGGCTACACCTTC. Residues: CASSIGPFNYGYTF.

The chain combines TRBV11-2 with TRBJ1-3, with D perhaps matching TRBD1 (5 bases). This CDR3 spans 16 amino acids. V dropped 1 base and J dropped 3 bases, with 13 bases sitting between them. Germline CDR1 reads SGHAT; CDR2 reads FQNNGV. CDR3 DNA: TGTGCCAGCAGCTTAGTGGGGGGAAGCAGTGGAAACACCATATATTTT. The encoded protein is CASSLVGGSSGNTIYF.

This chain joins TRBV4-3 and TRBJ1-2; a possible D gene is TRBD1 (6 bases). This CDR3 comprises 17 residues. Germline CDR1 reads LGHNA; CDR2 reads YSLEER. V shed 1 base and J shed 4 bases, with 19 bases lying between them. In nucleotides, the CDR3 is TGCGCCAGCAGCCAAGCGAAAGGCGGCAGGGGTTTCTATGGCTACACCTTC. Amino acid sequence: CASSQAKGGRGFYGYTF.

J is TRBJ1-2 and V is TRBV7-2; weak D call: TRBD1 (5 bases). V was shortened by 3 bases and J by 6 bases, with 11 bases between the two germline ends. The length of the CDR3 is 13 residues. Per germline, CDR1 SGHTA and CDR2 FQGNSA. The CDR3 here is CASSLTQGDGYTF. CDR3 sequence (DNA): TGTGCCAGCAGCTTGACACAAGGGGATGGCTACACCTTC.

The chain is built from TRBV7-9 and TRBJ2-3, with 11 bases that match TRBD2. Looked up from germline, CDR1 is SEHNR and CDR2 is FQNEAQ (reference sequence). CDR3 length: 16 amino acids. Trimming at V came to 1 base and at J to 0 bases, leaving 0 bases not matched to a gene. CDR3 sequence (DNA): TGTGCCAGCAGCTTAGGGACTAGCGGGAGCACAGATACGCAGTATTTT. Translation gives CASSLGTSGSTDTQYF.

The V and J genes are TRBV19 and TRBJ1-1, with 8 bases lining up with TRBD1. From germline, CDR1 is LNHDA and CDR2 SQIVND (reference sequence). The CDR3 extends over 13 amino acids. V shed 3 bases, J shed 8 bases, and the junction held 5 bases outside the gene matches. This CDR3 reads CASSMRRDREAFF. CDR3 DNA sequence: TGTGCCAGTAGTATGAGGAGGGACAGGGAAGCTTTCTTT.

V gene TRBV5-4 combines with J gene TRBJ2-5; 8 bases align to TRBD1. The CDR3 spans 14 residues. V trimming: 2 bases; J trimming: 4 bases; junction bases outside the gene matches: 4. Germline V gene data show CDR1 as SGHNT and CDR2 as YYREEE (reference sequence). The chain's CDR3 is CASSFQGASETQYF. The CDR3, as DNA: TGTGCCAGCAGCTTCCAGGGGGCGTCAGAGACCCAGTACTTC.

The V call is TRBV2, the J call TRBJ2-4, with 9 bases identical to TRBD1. This CDR3 contains 15 residues. CDR1 and CDR2 from the germline V gene are SNHLY and FYNNEI. Trimming cost V 6 bases and J 8 bases; bases outside gene matches: 11. The CDR3 region is CASRADRGGLDIQYF. The CDR3 DNA reads as TGTGCCAGCAGAGCGGACAGGGGAGGTTTGGACATTCAGTACTTC. Looking up the rest from reference TRBV2 and TRBJ2-4 gives the full variable domain: EPEVTQTPSHQVTQMGQEVILRCVPISNHLYFYWYRQILGQKVEFLVSFYNNEISEKSEIFDDQFSVERPDGSNFTLKIRSTKLEDSAMYFCASRADRGGLDIQYFGAGTRLSVL.